A selection of T cell receptor beta chains follows, all from one sample in a study of OX40 agonist ivuxolimab in advanced cancers. Profiling relied on immunoSEQ multiplex PCR, and the TCRdb table lists in-frame clones only, not all of them. The sample has roughly 130,000 clones, about 94% seen once. The material sequenced was CD4+ or CD8+ T cells sorted from blood, taken in a trial of the OX40 agonist ivuxolimab. These receptors were collected from an adult with an advanced solid tumor such as melanoma, head and neck, liver or kidney cancer. CDR3s include the opening cysteine and the closing phenylalanine or tryptophan. D genes are given only for firm matches. Clone size, where shown, is once, few, many, or a class for clones that have expanded.

d_gene	v_gene	j_gene	abundance	CDR3nt	CDR3aa
TRBD1	TRBV28	TRBJ1-6	NA	TGTGCCAGCAGTTTTCCAACCGGGACAGTTAACTATAATTCACCCCTCCACTTT	CASSFPTGTVNYNSPLHF
NA	TRBV6-1	TRBJ2-1	NA	TGTGCCAGCAGTGAACGGCGGGCTACCTACAATGAGCAGTTCTTC	CASSERRATYNEQFF
TRBD1	TRBV10-3	TRBJ1-6	NA	TGTGCCATCAGTGAGACAGGGACAGGGAGGAGCTCCTATAATTCACCCCTCCACTTT	CAISETGTGRSSYNSPLHF
NA	TRBV6-1	TRBJ1-3	NA	TGTGCCAGCAGTGGGTTACAGAGTTTCTCTGGAAACACCATATATTTT	CASSGLQSFSGNTIYF
TRBD2	TRBV5-6	TRBJ2-1	once	TGTGCCAGCAGCTTCCTAGCGGGTTACAATGAGCAGTTCTTC	CASSFLAGYNEQFF
TRBD1	TRBV5-5	TRBJ2-1	NA	TGTGCCAGCATCCTAAGGGGGACAGGGGCTAATGAGCAGTTCTTC	CASILRGTGANEQFF
NA	TRBV19	TRBJ2-4	once	TGTGCCAGTTCTGGCGAAGCCAAAAACATTCAGTACTTC	CASSGEAKNIQYF
NA	TRBV6-6	TRBJ2-1	NA	TGTGCCAGCAGTTACGAGCCCTCCTACAATGAGCAGTTCTTC	CASSYEPSYNEQFF
NA	TRBV30	TRBJ1-3	few	TGTGCCTGGGAAAACAGGCCGACTGGAAACACCATATATTTT	CAWENRPTGNTIYF
NA	TRBV6-1	TRBJ1-1	NA	TGTGCCAGCAGTGGCCGGACAGACAACACTGAAGCTTTCTTT	CASSGRTDNTEAFF
TRBD2	TRBV7-3	TRBJ2-1	NA	TGTGCCAGCAGTACAGGACTAGTGAGTGAGCAGTTCTTC	CASSTGLVSEQFF
NA	TRBV28	TRBJ2-6	NA	TGTGCCAGCAGTTTTGTAGACTCTGGGGCCAACGTCCTGACTTTC	CASSFVDSGANVLTF
NA	TRBV6-6	TRBJ1-1	NA	TGTGCCAGCAGTTATGGGGAGGTGAACACTGAAGCTTTCTTT	CASSYGEVNTEAFF
NA	TRBV28	TRBJ1-1	NA	TGTGCCAGCAGGAGGGGGAGGGCTGAAGCTTTCTTT	CASRRGRAEAFF
TRBD1	TRBV2	TRBJ2-2	NA	TGTGCCAGCAGTGAAATCACAGGGGCGAAAGGGGAGCTGTTTTTT	CASSEITGAKGELFF
NA	TRBV29-1	TRBJ2-3	NA	TGCAGCGTTGCAGGGGCGAGCACAGATACGCAGTATTTT	CSVAGASTDTQYF
NA	TRBV11-2	TRBJ1-2	NA	TGTGCCAGCAGCAGCTTACGCGGGGGGGTCAAAGGCTACACCTTC	CASSSLRGGVKGYTF
TRBD2	TRBV2	TRBJ2-5	NA	TGTGCCACTCTATTGGGGACTAGGGACCAAGAGACCCAGTACTTC	CATLLGTRDQETQYF
TRBD2	TRBV19	TRBJ2-7	NA	TGTGCCAGTAGTATCCGGGCGGGAGATTACGAGCAGTACTTC	CASSIRAGDYEQYF
NA	TRBV6-5	TRBJ2-7	NA	TGTGCCAGCAGCCGCCGGGTTGGGCAGTACTTC	CASSRRVGQYF
NA	TRBV6-5	TRBJ2-4	NA	TGTGCCAGCAGTTCCCTGGCTTCAGGGGACATTCAGTACTTC	CASSSLASGDIQYF
NA	TRBV6-1	TRBJ2-1	NA	TGTGCCAGCAGTGAACCAAGTACGGGGGCAGCGGGTGAGCAGTTCTTC	CASSEPSTGAAGEQFF
NA	TRBV7-2	TRBJ1-1	NA	TGTGCCAGCAGCTTTGTAAACACTGAAGCTTTCTTT	CASSFVNTEAFF
NA	TRBV11-3	TRBJ2-1	NA	TGTGCCAGCAGCTTTTCCCCAGCAGCCGAGAATGAGCAGTTCTTC	CASSFSPAAENEQFF
NA	TRBV18	TRBJ1-1	NA	TGTGCCAGCTCACCGACAAACACTGAAGCTTTCTTT	CASSPTNTEAFF
NA	TRBV6-5	TRBJ1-2	once	TGTGCCAGCAGTTACGACGGGGATGGCTACACCTTC	CASSYDGDGYTF
TRBD1	TRBV30	TRBJ1-4	NA	TGTGCCTGGAGTCGGGACAGGAGGGGTGAAAAACTGTTTTTT	CAWSRDRRGEKLFF
NA	TRBV18	TRBJ2-1	NA	TGTGCCAGCTCACCACTTTCAGCGGGCGACTACAATGAGCAGTTCTTC	CASSPLSAGDYNEQFF
TRBD2	TRBV7-2	TRBJ2-1	NA	TGTGCCAGCAGCTTAGCGAAGACTAGCGGGAGCCCCCAAAGATCCTCCTACAATGAGCAGTTCTTC	CASSLAKTSGSPQRSSYNEQFF
NA	TRBV18	TRBJ2-7	NA	TGTGCCAGCTCAGCTTTATGGACTGAAACTTACGAGCAGTACTTC	CASSALWTETYEQYF
NA	TRBV9	TRBJ1-2	NA	TGTGCCAGCAGCGTAGAAGGGGGGGGCACGGGAGGCTACACCTTC	CASSVEGGGTGGYTF
NA	TRBV9	TRBJ2-7	NA	TGTGCCAGCAGCGTAGAGGGTACCTACGAGCAGTACTTC	CASSVEGTYEQYF
NA	TRBV10-3	TRBJ2-2	NA	TGTGCCATCAGTCTCCGGGACATTAAGAACACCGGGGAGCTGTTTTTT	CAISLRDIKNTGELFF
NA	TRBV5-6	TRBJ1-2	NA	TGTGCCAGCAGCAAAGACGGAGTCTATGGCTACACCTTC	CASSKDGVYGYTF
NA	TRBV6-5	TRBJ2-7	NA	TGTGCCAGCAGCCAACGGGAGAGGTACGAGCAGTACTTC	CASSQRERYEQYF
TRBD2	TRBV7-8	TRBJ2-1	NA	TGTGCCAGCAGCCTAAACCGACTAGCTGGTGATGAGCAGTTCTTC	CASSLNRLAGDEQFF
TRBD2	TRBV7-2	TRBJ2-3	NA	TGTGCCAGCAGCTTAGGAAGGTCTAGCGGGACTGGAGATACGCAGTATTTT	CASSLGRSSGTGDTQYF
TRBD1	TRBV30	TRBJ1-4	NA	TGTGCCTGGACGACGGGACAGGGGGTCCCTGGGAATGAAAAACTGTTTTTT	CAWTTGQGVPGNEKLFF
TRBD1	TRBV7-7	TRBJ2-3	NA	TGTGCCAGCAGCTCAGGGGGCGTAGATACGCAGTATTTT	CASSSGGVDTQYF
TRBD1	TRBV25-1	TRBJ1-2	NA	TGTGCCAGCGTGGGACAGAACTATGGCTACACCTTC	CASVGQNYGYTF
NA	TRBV6-4	TRBJ1-1	once	TGTGCCAGCAAGGAACAGAACTCTATGAACACTGAAGCTTTCTTT	CASKEQNSMNTEAFF
NA	TRBV5-1	TRBJ2-5	NA	TGCGCCAGCAGCTTGGACCGGGGACCGTACCAAGAGACCCAGTACTTC	CASSLDRGPYQETQYF
NA	TRBV6-6	TRBJ2-5	NA	TGTGCCAGCAGTCAGTCCCCTGGGGGGGAGACCCAGTACTTC	CASSQSPGGETQYF
NA	TRBV6-6	TRBJ1-3	NA	TGTGCCAGCAGTTACTCAAGGTCTGGAAACACCATATATTTT	CASSYSRSGNTIYF
NA	TRBV6-5	TRBJ1-4	NA	TGTGCCAGCAGGGCAGGGAATGAAAAACTGTTTTTT	CASRAGNEKLFF